This entry lists 20 T cell receptor beta chains sequenced from one sample in a study of cytomegalovirus exposure and HLA in healthy donors. PCR was performed using 60 Vbeta and 13 Jbeta primers. TCRdb's copy holds only in-frame clones and misses some; the assay was immunoSEQ multiplex PCR. Among under 200,000 clones listed, 82% were seen once. Sequenced input: PBMCs. Receptors were obtained from a girl aged 2-10 years in good health and CMV-seropositive.

This CDR3 reads CASSPGPTGQPQHF. The CDR3 nucleotides are TGTGCCAGCAGCCCCGGCCCTACGGGACAGCCCCAGCATTTT. V is TRBV5-6 and J is TRBJ1-5; D is unresolved. V was clipped by 4 bases and J by 7 bases, with 15 bases between them. Germline-derived CDR1 and CDR2 are SGHDT and YYEEEE. This CDR3 has 14 residues.

The rearrangement links TRBV11-1 to TRBJ2-5, with a possible D match to TRBD2 (6 bases). Deletions cut 2 bases from V and 5 bases from J, with 12 bases between. Germline CDR1 and CDR2: SGHAT and FQDESV (reference sequence). This CDR3 contains 14 residues. The CDR3 coding sequence is TGTGCCAGCAGCTTATGGCGGAGGGAGGAGACCCAGTACTTC. Encoded protein: CASSLWRREETQYF.

The chain employs TRBV27 and TRBJ1-5; D is unresolved. The V end lost 4 bases, the J end lost 2 bases, and 12 bases lay between the germline ends. Germline V lookup: CDR1 MNHEY, CDR2 SMNVEV (reference sequence). The CDR3 totals 15 residues. This CDR3 reads CASSSTGLGNQPQHF. The DNA of the CDR3 is TGTGCCAGCAGTTCGACGGGTTTAGGCAATCAGCCCCAGCATTTT.

The CDR3 here is CTSSHKTGENTDTQYF. Written as DNA, the CDR3 is TGCACCAGCAGCCATAAAACAGGGGAGAACACAGATACGCAGTATTTT. The chain couples TRBV1 to TRBJ2-3; TRBD1, the table's D call, lacks a check against the DNA. TRBV1 has pseudogene status. The CDR3 is 16 residues long.

The chain is built from TRBV30 and TRBJ1-3; D might be TRBD1 (5 bases). This CDR3 is built from 15 residues. The germline gives CDR1 GTSNPN, CDR2 SVGIG (reference sequence). V lost 2 bases to trimming and J lost 4 bases, with 15 bases between them. CDR3 coding DNA: TGTGCCTGGAGTCCGTGGGGGGGAGAAGGAAACACCATATATTTT. Protein: CAWSPWGGEGNTIYF.

As DNA, the CDR3 is TGTGCCAGTAGTAGAGACAGGGGATCCAGCTTTAGCAATCAGCCCCAGCATTTT. Translation: CASSRDRGSSFSNQPQHF. The rearrangement uses TRBV19 and TRBJ1-5; 8 bases agree with TRBD1. The CDR3 is 18 residues long. Germline CDR1 and CDR2: LNHDA and SQIVND (reference sequence). The V gene end was trimmed by 4 bases and the J gene end by 0 bases; junction bases not matched to a gene: 11. The full variable domain, rest sourced from reference TRBV19 and TRBJ1-5, is DGGITQSPKYLFRKEGQNVTLSCEQNLNHDAMYWYRQDPGQGLRLIYYSQIVNDFQKGDIAEGYSVSREKKESFPLTVTSAQKNPTAFYLCASSRDRGSSFSNQPQHFGDGTRLSIL.

The genes are TRBV15 and TRBJ2-7; 9 bases match TRBD2. The CDR3 runs to 15 residues. The J segment lost 5 bases and the V segment lost 5 bases, leaving 10 bases of the junction unmatched. The germline V gene has CDR1 LNHNV and CDR2 YYDKDF (reference sequence). This chain's CDR3 is CATSLRREGPHEQYF. The CDR3, as DNA: TGTGCCACCAGCCTCCGGCGGGAGGGCCCTCACGAGCAGTACTTC.

In nucleotides, the CDR3 is TGTGCCAGCAGCCTGCCGGGACTCTCAAACAATGAGCAGTTCTTC. Translating it yields CASSLPGLSNNEQFF. The chain joins TRBV28 to TRBJ2-1; weak D call: TRBD2 (6 bases). Looked up from germline, CDR1 is MDHEN and CDR2 is SYDVKM. V lost 6 bases, J lost 5 bases, and 17 bases lay in between. The length of the CDR3 is 15 residues.

The count of this clone is one. The V and J genes are TRBV5-6 and TRBJ1-3, with D uncertain. Trimming took off 1 base at V and 0 bases at J, with 11 bases between the two ends. Germline V lookup: CDR1 SGHDT, CDR2 YYEEEE. The CDR3 runs 16 residues. CDR3 DNA: TGTGCCAGCAGCTTGTTGGGCCGCAGCTCTGGAAACACCATATATTTT. This gives the protein CASSLLGRSSGNTIYF.

The J gene is TRBJ2-7, the V gene TRBV5-5; TRBD1 matches at 10 bases. CDR1 is SGHKS and CDR2 is YYEKEE in the germline V gene (reference sequence). V was clipped by 2 bases and J by 3 bases; unmatched bases: 5. The CDR3 is 15 amino acids. The CDR3 loop reads CASSLIRDRGYEQYF. CDR3 bases: TGTGCCAGCAGCTTAATCCGGGACAGGGGCTACGAGCAGTACTTC.

This clone has only one observation. This chain uses TRBV7-3 with TRBJ2-1; TRBD2 matches 11 bases. CDR3 size: 13 residues. CDR1 is SGHTA and CDR2 is FQGTGA in the germline V gene. The V and J ends lost 2 bases and 9 bases, in that order; junction bases with no gene match: 0. DNA of the CDR3: TGTGCCAGCAGCTTACTAGCGGGAGGTGAGCAGTTCTTC. Translation gives CASSLLAGGEQFF.

The chain employs TRBV15 and TRBJ2-2; 9 nucleotides align to TRBD2. J gave up 5 bases and V 0 bases, and 7 bases lay outside the gene matches. The CDR3 spans 17 residues. Germline V CDR1 and CDR2: LNHNV, YYDKDF (reference sequence). The CDR3 DNA reads TGTGCCACCAGCAGAGATGGGGGTAGCGGGAGAACCGGGGAGCTGTTTTTT. Protein: CATSRDGGSGRTGELFF.

This clone was counted only a few times. The gene calls are TRBV4-1 and TRBJ1-2, with D possibly being TRBD1 (6 bases). Per the germline V gene, CDR1 is MGHRA and CDR2 is YSYEKL. The CDR3 is 14 amino acids. V was pared by 1 base and J by 4 bases, with 10 bases between. DNA of the CDR3: TGCGCCAGCAGCCAAGGAGGACAGCGCTATGGCTACACCTTC. This sequence encodes CASSQGGQRYGYTF.

This clone turned up a few times. The rearrangement uses TRBV9 and TRBJ2-1; 7 bases align to TRBD2. This CDR3 contains 15 residues. After removal of 0 bases from V and 5 bases from J, the junction contained 5 bases not matched to a gene. The germline CDR1 and CDR2 sequences are SGDLS and YYNGEE. For the CDR3, the DNA is TGTGCCAGCAGCGTAGGGGGAGGGGCTAACAATGAGCAGTTCTTC. This gives the protein CASSVGGGANNEQFF. The full variable domain, with the rest looked up from reference TRBV9 and TRBJ2-1, is DSGVTQTPKHLITATGQRVTLRCSPRSGDLSVYWYQQSLDQGLQFLIQYYNGEERAKGNILERFSAQQFPDLHSELNLSSLELGDSALYFCASSVGGGANNEQFFGPGTRLTVL.

V and J are TRBV15 and TRBJ1-1, with a tentative D call TRBD1 (5 bases). The germline V gene encodes CDR1 LNHNV and CDR2 YYDKDF (reference sequence). Trimming cost V 4 bases and J 1 base, with 16 bases left between them. This CDR3 is 16 amino acids long. The CDR3 sequence is CATSTRGGIANTEAFF. The CDR3 DNA reads TGTGCCACCAGCACCCGCGGGGGTATCGCGAACACTGAAGCTTTCTTT.

The rearrangement joins TRBV7-2 to TRBJ2-1, with D perhaps matching TRBD1 (6 bases). The length of the CDR3 is 16 residues. Trimming left V 3 bases short and J 4 bases short, with 16 bases between. Germline V lookup: CDR1 SGHTA, CDR2 FQGNSA. The CDR3 spells CASSFAGVSSYNEQFF. The CDR3 DNA reads as TGTGCCAGCAGCTTTGCAGGGGTCTCCTCGTACAATGAGCAGTTCTTC.

CDR3 sequence: CASSPGQQSYGYTF. The DNA of the CDR3 is TGTGCCAGCTCACCGGGACAGCAATCTTATGGCTACACCTTC. The chain recombines TRBV18 with TRBJ1-2, with 7 bases identical to TRBD1. V lost 3 bases, J lost 5 bases, and 6 bases stayed unmatched. The CDR3 length is 14 residues. Germline assignment: CDR1 KGHSH and CDR2 LQKENI.

This sequence joins TRBV20-1 and TRBJ1-1; D unclear. Trimming pared 2 bases from V and 7 bases from J, leaving 2 bases between. In germline, CDR1 is DFQATT, CDR2 SNEGSKA (reference sequence). This CDR3 spans 9 amino acids. DNA for the CDR3: TGCAGTGCTAGACGTGAAGCTTTCTTT. This sequence encodes CSARREAFF.

The V call is TRBV18, the J call TRBJ2-1; 9 nucleotides agree with TRBD2. Unmatched junction bases numbered 1, after V lost 1 base and J lost 0 bases. Germline values: CDR1 KGHSH, CDR2 LQKENI. The CDR3 has 16 residues. The CDR3: CASSPHSGSSYNEQFF. The CDR3 bases are TGTGCCAGCTCACCACATAGCGGGAGCTCCTACAATGAGCAGTTCTTC.

The rearrangement joins TRBV5-1 to TRBJ1-5; 7 nucleotides match TRBD1. V was clipped by 4 bases and J by 5 bases; unmatched bases: 9. The CDR3 extends over 15 amino acids. From germline, CDR1 is SGHRS and CDR2 YFSETQ. The CDR3 nucleotides read TGCGCCAGCAGCACCAATGACAGGGAGGATCAGCCCCAGCATTTT. As protein: CASSTNDREDQPQHF.